What follows are 20 T cell receptor beta chains derived from one specimen sequenced in a study of brain T cells in children with intractable seizures. Sequencing was performed with immunoSEQ multiplex PCR; in TCRdb, only in-frame clones are kept and a portion is missing. The sample comprises roughly 120,000 clones, under 95% of which are singletons, and around 4.1% rests with the top ten. The sample was peripheral blood, taken at surgery. Receptors were obtained from a boy younger than two with hemimegalencephaly and intractable seizures.

The rearrangement joins TRBV9 to TRBJ2-7, with 10 bases that match TRBD2. From germline, CDR1 is SGDLS and CDR2 YYNGEE. Trimming removed 4 bases from V and 1 base from J; junction bases left unmatched: 2. This CDR3 has 14 amino acids. CDR3 region: CASSLAGESYEQYF. CDR3 bases: TGTGCCAGCAGCCTAGCGGGAGAATCCTACGAGCAGTACTTC.

J is TRBJ2-6 and V is TRBV6-5; 10 nucleotides align to TRBD2. The CDR3 totals 15 residues. The germline V gene has CDR1 MNHEY and CDR2 SVGAGI. J gave up 8 bases and V 6 bases, and 7 bases lay outside the gene matches. The CDR3 DNA follows: TGTGCCAGCAGATCCGGCACTAGCGGGACCAACGTCCTGACTTTC. Its translation is CASRSGTSGTNVLTF.

This clone came up once. This chain links TRBV11-2 with TRBJ1-3; 9 positions match TRBD1. The germline V gene encodes CDR1 SGHAT and CDR2 FQNNGV. V gave up 5 bases and J gave up 1 base; unmatched junction bases: 3. This CDR3 comprises 15 residues. CDR3: CASSRGQGSGNTIYF. The CDR3 coding sequence is TGTGCCAGCAGCCGTGGACAGGGGTCTGGAAACACCATATATTTT.

In nucleotides, the CDR3 is TGTGCCAGCAGCGTCTTGACGAACAATGAGCAGTTCTTC. Its translation is CASSVLTNNEQFF. The chain couples TRBV9 to TRBJ2-1; D unclear. Germline values: CDR1 SGDLS, CDR2 YYNGEE. Trimming pared 2 bases from V and 5 bases from J, leaving 8 bases between. The CDR3 is 13 amino acids.

The chain couples TRBV6-1 to TRBJ2-5, with a weak D call TRBD1 (6 bases). From germline, CDR1 is MNHNS and CDR2 SASEGT. Trimming left V 0 bases short and J 7 bases short, with 24 bases between. This CDR3 contains 18 residues. The CDR3 sequence is CASSEAGLFQGFLGTQYF. As DNA, the CDR3 is TGTGCCAGCAGTGAAGCGGGATTGTTCCAGGGGTTTTTGGGGACCCAGTACTTC.

The chain employs TRBV4-1 and TRBJ2-1; 9 bases are a match to TRBD2. This CDR3 is built from 19 residues. Germline-derived CDR1 and CDR2 are MGHRA and YSYEKL. Trimming removed 1 base from V and 4 bases from J; junction bases left unmatched: 14. The CDR3 reads CASSQAQALGLASYNEQFF. In DNA form, the CDR3 reads TGCGCCAGCAGCCAAGCTCAAGCGCTTGGACTAGCGTCTTACAATGAGCAGTTCTTC.

This rearrangement joins TRBV25-1 to TRBJ2-7; no firm D call. The CDR3 consists of 11 residues. Germline V gene lookup returns CDR1 MGHDK and CDR2 SYGVNS. V gave up 8 bases and J gave up 5 bases, with 10 bases separating them. The CDR3 bases are TGTGCCAGCGAGACGAGTAACGAGCAGTACTTC. This encodes CASETSNEQYF.

The chain links TRBV11-2 to TRBJ1-4, with D possibly matching TRBD1 (6 bases). The CDR3 spans 16 residues. With 1 base removed from V and 3 bases from J, the gap between germline ends came to 12 bases. Germline V gene data show CDR1 as SGHAT and CDR2 as FQNNGV. Here the CDR3 DNA reads TGTGCCAGCAGCTTAGCGCCGACAGGAGCTAATGAAAAACTGTTTTTT. Its translation: CASSLAPTGANEKLFF.

The chain combines TRBV24-1 with TRBJ2-3; TRBD2 agrees at 8 bases. Germline V gives CDR1 KGHDR, CDR2 SFDVKD. J gave up 2 bases and V 4 bases, and 7 bases lay outside the gene matches. The CDR3 extends over 16 amino acids. The CDR3 region has the DNA TGTGCCACCAGTGACAAGACTAGCGCATTCACAGATACGCAGTATTTT. Translation: CATSDKTSAFTDTQYF.

The V call is TRBV12-5, the J call TRBJ2-7; D not certain. Germline values: CDR1 LGHNT, CDR2 FRNRAP. CDR3 length: 14 residues. With 0 bases removed from V and 2 bases from J, the gap between germline ends came to 8 bases. In DNA, the CDR3 is TGTGCTAGTGGTTTGGTGACGGCGCCCTACGAGCAGTACTTC. It encodes CASGLVTAPYEQYF.

The chain joins TRBV9 to TRBJ1-2, with D perhaps TRBD1 (5 bases). Germline CDR1 and CDR2: SGDLS and YYNGEE. Trimming stripped 3 bases from V and 3 bases from J, with 15 bases between. CDR3 size: 15 residues. The DNA of the CDR3 is TGTGCCAGCAGCGCCCAGCTGGGCAGGGACTATGGCTACACCTTC. It translates to CASSAQLGRDYGYTF.

The J gene is TRBJ2-1, the V gene TRBV18; either TRBD1 or TRBD2 may fit D (5 bases each). V lost 4 bases and J lost 8, with 18 bases in between. Germline V gives CDR1 KGHSH, CDR2 LQKENI. The CDR3 consists of 15 residues. Here the CDR3 DNA reads TGTGCCAGCTCACATCCGAGGGGCGACATCCATGAGCAGTTCTTC. This translates into CASSHPRGDIHEQFF.

The V call is TRBV7-2, the J call TRBJ1-1, with TRBD1 matching over 9 bases. The J segment lost 0 bases and the V segment lost 5 bases, leaving 13 bases of the junction unmatched. The CDR3 is 18 amino acids. The germline gives CDR1 SGHTA, CDR2 FQGNSA. The chain's CDR3 is CASSPNLYRGQMNTEAFF. The CDR3 DNA sequence: TGTGCCAGCAGCCCGAACTTATACAGGGGGCAGATGAACACTGAAGCTTTCTTT.

The chain recombines TRBV28 with TRBJ2-2, with 9 bases that match TRBD2. CDR1 MDHEN and CDR2 SYDVKM come from the germline V gene. V gave up 6 bases and J gave up 0 bases; unmatched junction bases: 2. CDR3 length equals 15 residues. In DNA form, the CDR3 reads TGTGCCAGCAGGATAGCGGGAGCGAACACCGGGGAGCTGTTTTTT. Protein sequence: CASRIAGANTGELFF.

The chain couples TRBV28 to TRBJ1-2; possibly TRBD1 for D (6 bases). The CDR3 consists of 14 residues. V was clipped by 3 bases and J by 0 bases, with 8 bases between them. Per germline, CDR1 MDHEN and CDR2 SYDVKM. The chain's CDR3 is CASSFRTANYGYTF. CDR3 in DNA: TGTGCCAGCAGTTTTCGGACAGCTAACTATGGCTACACCTTC.

The chain has TRBV6-1 and TRBJ1-2; D gene uncertain. The V end was cut by 2 bases, the J end by 5 bases, with 9 bases between. The germline V gene has CDR1 MNHNS and CDR2 SASEGT. This CDR3 is built from 13 residues. Here the CDR3 reads CASSERVRYGYTF. The CDR3 bases are TGTGCCAGCAGTGAACGGGTGCGGTATGGCTACACCTTC.

This rearrangement joins TRBV7-3 to TRBJ1-1; D is unclear. This CDR3 spans 13 amino acids. Germline CDR1 reads SGHTA; CDR2 reads FQGTGA. Trimming shortened V by 1 base and J by 2 bases, and 5 bases separated the two germline ends. Here the CDR3 DNA reads TGTGCCAGCAGCTTAAACAGAAACACTGAAGCTTTCTTT. Protein product: CASSLNRNTEAFF.

The rearrangement joins TRBV7-2 to TRBJ2-7, with D perhaps being TRBD1 or TRBD2 (5 bases each). The ends were cut back, 5 bases at V and 0 bases at J, with 11 bases in the middle. This CDR3 has 14 amino acids. Germline assignment: CDR1 SGHTA and CDR2 FQGNSA. The CDR3 loop reads CASSPGTPSYEQYF. The CDR3 region has the DNA TGTGCCAGCAGCCCCGGGACCCCCTCCTACGAGCAGTACTTC.

V is TRBV7-3 and J is TRBJ2-2; 10 bases are shared with TRBD2. Trimming took 5 bases from V and 6 from J; bases not matched to a gene: 6. Germline CDR1 and CDR2: SGHTA and FQGTGA. The CDR3 is 15 residues long. The CDR3 here is CASSPGSGRAGELFF. CDR3 bases: TGTGCCAGCAGCCCAGGGAGCGGGAGGGCCGGGGAGCTGTTTTTT.

This clone was counted once. The chain links TRBV4-1 to TRBJ2-3; D may be TRBD2 (6 bases). CDR1 and CDR2 (germline): MGHRA, YSYEKL. The V end lost 1 base, the J end lost 0 bases, and 11 bases lay between the germline ends. CDR3 length equals 16 residues. CDR3 DNA sequence: TGCGCCAGCAGCCAAGTAAGAGGGACTAGCACAGATACGCAGTATTTT. Translation: CASSQVRGTSTDTQYF.